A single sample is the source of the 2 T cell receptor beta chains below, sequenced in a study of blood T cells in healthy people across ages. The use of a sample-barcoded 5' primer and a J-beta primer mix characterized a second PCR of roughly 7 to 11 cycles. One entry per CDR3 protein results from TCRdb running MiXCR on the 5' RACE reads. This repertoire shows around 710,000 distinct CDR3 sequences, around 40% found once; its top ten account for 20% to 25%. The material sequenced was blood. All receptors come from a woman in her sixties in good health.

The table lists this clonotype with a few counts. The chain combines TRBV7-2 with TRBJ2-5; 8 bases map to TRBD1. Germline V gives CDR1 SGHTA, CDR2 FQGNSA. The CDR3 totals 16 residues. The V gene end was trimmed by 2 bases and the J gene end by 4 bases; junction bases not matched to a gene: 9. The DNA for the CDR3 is TGTGCCAGCAGCTTACTGAACACAGGGGGTCTAGAGACCCAGTACTTC. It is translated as CASSLLNTGGLETQYF.

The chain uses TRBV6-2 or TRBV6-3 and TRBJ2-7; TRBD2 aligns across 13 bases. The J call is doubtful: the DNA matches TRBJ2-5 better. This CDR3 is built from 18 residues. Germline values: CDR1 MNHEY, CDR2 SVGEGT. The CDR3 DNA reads TGTGCCAGCAGAGAACTAGCGGGGGGGCCTTATATTGGAGAGACCCAGTACTTC. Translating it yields CASRELAGGPYIGETQYF.